These T cell receptor beta chains were read from a single sample in a study of T cell responses to AZD1222 COVID-19 vaccine. Here immunoSEQ multiplex PCR was the method, and the copy in TCRdb shows in-frame clones only, minus some. Counted here are approximately 70,000 clones, approximately 80% occurring once; the ten biggest clones make up 5.4%. Source: peripheral blood, taken on day 0 of AZD1222 vaccination. These receptors were collected from an adult in good health. CDR3s include the opening cysteine and the closing phenylalanine or tryptophan. The D gene is left open where the match is weak. Expanded clones are given a class, and other clones once, few, many or no size at all.

CDR3 DNA: TGTGCCAGCAGTTCACTAGCGGGGCCCACCGGGGAGCTGTTTTTT
CDR3 protein: CASSSLAGPTGELFF
clone size: NA
D gene: TRBD2
V gene: TRBV11-3
J gene: TRBJ2-2

CDR3 DNA: TGCGCCAGCAGCTTGACATTAGCTAGTAGCTCCTACGAGCAGTACTTC
CDR3 protein: CASSLTLASSSYEQYF
clone size: NA
D gene: NA
V gene: TRBV5-1
J gene: TRBJ2-7

CDR3 DNA: TGTGCCAGCAGTCCGACCGCCGGGCCCCAAAGGGCCCAGCATTTT
CDR3 protein: CASSPTAGPQRAQHF
clone size: NA
D gene: NA
V gene: TRBV6-5
J gene: TRBJ1-5

CDR3 DNA: TGTGCCAGCAGCTTAATGATAGGGGAGGGGGCCAACGTCCTGACTTTC
CDR3 protein: CASSLMIGEGANVLTF
clone size: NA
D gene: NA
V gene: TRBV7-9
J gene: TRBJ2-6

CDR3 DNA: TGCGCCAGCAGCTTGTACGAAGGGGGAACCTACGAGCAGTACTTC
CDR3 protein: CASSLYEGGTYEQYF
clone size: NA
D gene: NA
V gene: TRBV5-1
J gene: TRBJ2-7

CDR3 DNA: TGTGCCAGCGGGGCGCACTTCTACGAGCAGTACTTC
CDR3 protein: CASGAHFYEQYF
clone size: NA
D gene: NA
V gene: TRBV12-3/TRBV12-4
J gene: TRBJ2-7

CDR3 DNA: TGTGCCAGCAGCCAAGGACGCGGGGGGTATGAGACCCAGTACTTC
CDR3 protein: CASSQGRGGYETQYF
clone size: NA
D gene: TRBD2
V gene: TRBV3-1/TRBV3-2
J gene: TRBJ2-5

CDR3 DNA: TGTGCCAGCAATCCAGGGAGCGGCAATGAGCAGTTCTTC
CDR3 protein: CASNPGSGNEQFF
clone size: NA
D gene: NA
V gene: TRBV28
J gene: TRBJ2-1

CDR3 DNA: TGTGCCAGCAGCCAAGAATCGACAGGGGGAACCTATGGCTACACCTTC
CDR3 protein: CASSQESTGGTYGYTF
clone size: once
D gene: TRBD1
V gene: TRBV3-1/TRBV3-2
J gene: TRBJ1-2

CDR3 DNA: TGTGCCAGCAGCTCGATTAGCGCGGAGACCCAGTACTTC
CDR3 protein: CASSSISAETQYF
clone size: NA
D gene: NA
V gene: TRBV11-1
J gene: TRBJ2-5

CDR3 DNA: TGTGCCAGCAGCTTATTGGTGAACACCGGGGAGCTGTTTTTT
CDR3 protein: CASSLLVNTGELFF
clone size: NA
D gene: NA
V gene: TRBV11-3
J gene: TRBJ2-2

CDR3 DNA: TGTGCCATCAGTCAAGGCGAGTATCAGCCCCAGCATTTT
CDR3 protein: CAISQGEYQPQHF
clone size: NA
D gene: NA
V gene: TRBV10-3
J gene: TRBJ1-5

CDR3 DNA: TGTGCCAGCAGTGCCCCCGGGACAGGGCCCTACGAGCAGTACTTC
CDR3 protein: CASSAPGTGPYEQYF
clone size: NA
D gene: TRBD1
V gene: TRBV7-8
J gene: TRBJ2-7

CDR3 DNA: TGCGCCAGCAGCCGAACCTGGACAGACGCTAACTATGGCTACACCTTC
CDR3 protein: CASSRTWTDANYGYTF
clone size: NA
D gene: NA
V gene: TRBV4-1
J gene: TRBJ1-2

CDR3 DNA: TGTGCCAGCAGTTTAGGGACAGACACTGAAGCTTTCTTT
CDR3 protein: CASSLGTDTEAFF
clone size: NA
D gene: NA
V gene: TRBV12-3/TRBV12-4
J gene: TRBJ1-1

CDR3 DNA: TGTGCCACCCTCAAAAGCCCCACAGATACGCAGTATTTT
CDR3 protein: CATLKSPTDTQYF
clone size: NA
D gene: NA
V gene: TRBV28
J gene: TRBJ2-3

CDR3 DNA: TGTGCCAGCAGGGAGATGGGACGGGAGGATACGCAGTATTTT
CDR3 protein: CASREMGREDTQYF
clone size: once
D gene: NA
V gene: TRBV6-5
J gene: TRBJ2-3

CDR3 DNA: TGCGCCACGAGAGAGGGGTGGCAGGGGGTCTACGAGCAGTACTTC
CDR3 protein: CATREGWQGVYEQYF
clone size: NA
D gene: TRBD1
V gene: TRBV5-1
J gene: TRBJ2-7

CDR3 DNA: TGTGCCAGCAGCCCCCGAGGGAGGGGCTACTCTGGGGCCAACGTCCTGACTTTC
CDR3 protein: CASSPRGRGYSGANVLTF
clone size: NA
D gene: TRBD2
V gene: TRBV11-3
J gene: TRBJ2-6

CDR3 DNA: TGTGCCACCCAACAGGGGGGAGGCGGGGAGCTGTTTTTT
CDR3 protein: CATQQGGGGELFF
clone size: once
D gene: TRBD1
V gene: TRBV27
J gene: TRBJ2-2

CDR3 DNA: TGTGCCAGCAGCTTGCTTACAGGGTTCACTGAAGCTTTCTTT
CDR3 protein: CASSLLTGFTEAFF
clone size: NA
D gene: NA
V gene: TRBV5-5
J gene: TRBJ1-1

CDR3 DNA: TGTGCCAGCAGCTTTAAGGGGGGCTACGAGCAGTACTTC
CDR3 protein: CASSFKGGYEQYF
clone size: NA
D gene: NA
V gene: TRBV11-2
J gene: TRBJ2-7

CDR3 DNA: TGTGCCAGCAGTTTCTTACAGCCGAACACTGAAGCTTTCTTT
CDR3 protein: CASSFLQPNTEAFF
clone size: NA
D gene: NA
V gene: TRBV28
J gene: TRBJ1-1

CDR3 DNA: TGTGCCAGCAGCCCCTACCAGCAGACAGGGAGTGGGCCCCAGCATTTT
CDR3 protein: CASSPYQQTGSGPQHF
clone size: NA
D gene: TRBD1
V gene: TRBV5-5
J gene: TRBJ1-5

CDR3 DNA: TGTGCCAGCAGCTTGGATTTGCAGGGTTCTAATGAAAAACTGTTTTTT
CDR3 protein: CASSLDLQGSNEKLFF
clone size: NA
D gene: NA
V gene: TRBV5-4
J gene: TRBJ1-4

CDR3 DNA: TGTGCCAGCGGGGCCACAGGGATCCACGAGCAGTACTTC
CDR3 protein: CASGATGIHEQYF
clone size: NA
D gene: NA
V gene: TRBV6-5
J gene: TRBJ2-7

CDR3 DNA: TGTGCCATCAGTCCGACAGGGTCCCCTTACGAGCAGTACTTC
CDR3 protein: CAISPTGSPYEQYF
clone size: NA
D gene: TRBD1
V gene: TRBV10-3
J gene: TRBJ2-7

CDR3 DNA: TGTGCCAGCAGTTACATTTTAGGGAGTGACTATGGCTACACCTTC
CDR3 protein: CASSYILGSDYGYTF
clone size: NA
D gene: NA
V gene: TRBV27
J gene: TRBJ1-2

CDR3 DNA: TGTGCCAGCAGCTTCCAACTATCCAACTATGGCTACACCTTC
CDR3 protein: CASSFQLSNYGYTF
clone size: NA
D gene: NA
V gene: TRBV5-5
J gene: TRBJ1-2

CDR3 DNA: TGTGCCAGCAGTGACGGGAGGGAGCAGTACTTC
CDR3 protein: CASSDGREQYF
clone size: NA
D gene: TRBD2
V gene: TRBV25-1
J gene: TRBJ2-7

CDR3 DNA: TGTGCCAGCTCCGGACAGAACACTGAAGCTTTCTTT
CDR3 protein: CASSGQNTEAFF
clone size: NA
D gene: NA
V gene: TRBV5-4
J gene: TRBJ1-1

CDR3 DNA: TGTGCCAGCAGTCGCGTAGCGGGGTCGGCGAACACCGGGGAGCTGTTTTTT
CDR3 protein: CASSRVAGSANTGELFF
clone size: NA
D gene: TRBD2
V gene: TRBV7-8
J gene: TRBJ2-2

CDR3 DNA: TGTGCCAGCAGCTTAGCAACAGGGGGCTACAATTCACCCCTCCACTTT
CDR3 protein: CASSLATGGYNSPLHF
clone size: few
D gene: TRBD1
V gene: TRBV7-2
J gene: TRBJ1-6

CDR3 DNA: TGTGCCACCAGTGAAAGGGGAGGCGAGCAGTACTTC
CDR3 protein: CATSERGGEQYF
clone size: NA
D gene: NA
V gene: TRBV24-1
J gene: TRBJ2-7

CDR3 DNA: TGTGCCAGCAGCTTAGCTGGGGCCAACGTCCTGACTTTC
CDR3 protein: CASSLAGANVLTF
clone size: NA
D gene: NA
V gene: TRBV7-2
J gene: TRBJ2-6

CDR3 DNA: TGTGCTAGCAGCTTAGGTATAGGTTCTTCCTACGAGCAGTACTTC
CDR3 protein: CASSLGIGSSYEQYF
clone size: NA
D gene: NA
V gene: TRBV7-7
J gene: TRBJ2-7

CDR3 DNA: TGTGCCATCAGTGAGCACAGTAACTATGGCTACACCTTC
CDR3 protein: CAISEHSNYGYTF
clone size: NA
D gene: NA
V gene: TRBV10-3
J gene: TRBJ1-2

CDR3 DNA: TGTGCCAGCAGCGCTTCTAGCGGGGGCCGTAAAGAGACCCAGTACTTC
CDR3 protein: CASSASSGGRKETQYF
clone size: NA
D gene: TRBD2
V gene: TRBV7-9
J gene: TRBJ2-5

CDR3 DNA: TGTGCCTGGAGTTTCGGCTACGAGCAGTACTTC
CDR3 protein: CAWSFGYEQYF
clone size: NA
D gene: NA
V gene: TRBV30
J gene: TRBJ2-7

CDR3 DNA: TGTGCCAGCAGCCAAGTTACGGGATGGGACACTGAAGCTTTCTTT
CDR3 protein: CASSQVTGWDTEAFF
clone size: NA
D gene: NA
V gene: TRBV14
J gene: TRBJ1-1

CDR3 DNA: TGCGCCAGCAGCCCGACCAGTACAGGGTCCGTCACAGATACGCAGTATTTT
CDR3 protein: CASSPTSTGSVTDTQYF
clone size: NA
D gene: NA
V gene: TRBV5-1
J gene: TRBJ2-3

CDR3 DNA: TGTGCCAGCTGGGGGGGTTACAATGAGCAGTTCTTC
CDR3 protein: CASWGGYNEQFF
clone size: NA
D gene: TRBD2
V gene: TRBV6-5
J gene: TRBJ2-1

CDR3 DNA: TGTGCCAGCAGTTTGGGACAGGGTATACATGAGCAGTTCTTC
CDR3 protein: CASSLGQGIHEQFF
clone size: NA
D gene: TRBD1
V gene: TRBV6-5
J gene: TRBJ2-1

CDR3 DNA: TGTGCCAGCAGCCCAAATCTGGTAGCGGGGGGTCCGGATACGCAGTATTTT
CDR3 protein: CASSPNLVAGGPDTQYF
clone size: NA
D gene: TRBD2
V gene: TRBV4-2
J gene: TRBJ2-3

CDR3 DNA: TGTGCCAGCAGTCCCAGCAGGGTTTTCGGAGCTTTCTTT
CDR3 protein: CASSPSRVFGAFF
clone size: NA
D gene: NA
V gene: TRBV6-2/TRBV6-3
J gene: TRBJ1-1

CDR3 DNA: TGTGCCATCAGTGAAGCAGGTGGGCCCACTGAAGCTTTCTTT
CDR3 protein: CAISEAGGPTEAFF
clone size: NA
D gene: NA
V gene: TRBV10-3
J gene: TRBJ1-1

CDR3 DNA: TGTGCCAGCAGCTTAGAATCGTCAGGGAGCTATGGCTACACCTTC
CDR3 protein: CASSLESSGSYGYTF
clone size: few
D gene: NA
V gene: TRBV7-9
J gene: TRBJ1-2

CDR3 DNA: TGCAGTGCTAGCAATAACGGACCCCTCCACTTT
CDR3 protein: CSASNNGPLHF
clone size: NA
D gene: NA
V gene: TRBV20-1
J gene: TRBJ1-6

CDR3 DNA: TGTGCCAGCAGCCTCCTGGGGGGGCGGGATGAAGCTTTCTTT
CDR3 protein: CASSLLGGRDEAFF
clone size: NA
D gene: NA
V gene: TRBV7-8
J gene: TRBJ1-1